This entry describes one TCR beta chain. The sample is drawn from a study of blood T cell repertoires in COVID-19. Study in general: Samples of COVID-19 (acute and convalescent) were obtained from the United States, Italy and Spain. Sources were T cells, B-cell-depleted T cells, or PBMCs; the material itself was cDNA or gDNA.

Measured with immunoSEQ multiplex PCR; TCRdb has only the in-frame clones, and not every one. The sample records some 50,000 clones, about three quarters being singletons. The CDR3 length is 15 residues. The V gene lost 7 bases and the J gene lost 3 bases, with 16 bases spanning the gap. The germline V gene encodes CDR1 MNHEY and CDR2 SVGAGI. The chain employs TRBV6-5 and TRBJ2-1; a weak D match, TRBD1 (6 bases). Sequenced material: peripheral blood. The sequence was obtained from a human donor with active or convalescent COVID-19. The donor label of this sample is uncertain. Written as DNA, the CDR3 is TGTGCCAGCATTCCTAGGGGGACAAACTACAATGAGCAGTTCTTC. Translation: CASIPRGTNYNEQFF.